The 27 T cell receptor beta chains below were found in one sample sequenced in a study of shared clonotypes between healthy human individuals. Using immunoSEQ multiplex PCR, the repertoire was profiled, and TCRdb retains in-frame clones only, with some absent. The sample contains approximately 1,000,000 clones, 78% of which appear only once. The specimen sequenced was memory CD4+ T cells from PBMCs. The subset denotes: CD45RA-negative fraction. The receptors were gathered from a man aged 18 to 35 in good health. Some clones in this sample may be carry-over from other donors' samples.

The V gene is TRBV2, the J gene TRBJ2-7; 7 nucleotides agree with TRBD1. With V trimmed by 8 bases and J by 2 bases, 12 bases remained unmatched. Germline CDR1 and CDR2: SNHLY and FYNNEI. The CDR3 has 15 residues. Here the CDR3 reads CASGIDRAMAYEQYF. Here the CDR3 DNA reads TGTGCCAGCGGGATAGACAGGGCAATGGCCTACGAGCAGTACTTC.

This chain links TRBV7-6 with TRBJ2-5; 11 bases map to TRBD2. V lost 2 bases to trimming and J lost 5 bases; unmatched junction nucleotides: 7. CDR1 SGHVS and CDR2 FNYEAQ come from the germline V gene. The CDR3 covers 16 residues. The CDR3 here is CASSLSTSGGGETQYF. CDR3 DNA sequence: TGTGCCAGCAGCTTAAGCACTAGCGGGGGCGGGGAGACCCAGTACTTC.

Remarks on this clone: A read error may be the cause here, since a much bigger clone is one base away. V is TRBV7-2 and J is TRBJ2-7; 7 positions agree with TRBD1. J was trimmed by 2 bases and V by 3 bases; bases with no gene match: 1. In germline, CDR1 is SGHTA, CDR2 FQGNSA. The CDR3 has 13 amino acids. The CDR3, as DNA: TGTGCCAGCAGCTTCGGGACAGCCTACGAGCAGTACTTC. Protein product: CASSFGTAYEQYF.

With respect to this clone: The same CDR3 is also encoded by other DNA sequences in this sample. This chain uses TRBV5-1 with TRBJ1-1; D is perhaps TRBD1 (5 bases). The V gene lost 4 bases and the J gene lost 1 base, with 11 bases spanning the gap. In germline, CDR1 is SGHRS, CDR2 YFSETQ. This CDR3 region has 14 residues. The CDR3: CASSPQGGNTEAFF. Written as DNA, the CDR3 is TGCGCCAGCAGCCCTCAGGGTGGGAACACTGAAGCTTTCTTT.

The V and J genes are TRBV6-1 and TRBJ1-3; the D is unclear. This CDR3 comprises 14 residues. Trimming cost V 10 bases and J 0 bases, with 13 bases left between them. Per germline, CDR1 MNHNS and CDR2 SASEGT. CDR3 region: CATNAGDSGNTIYF. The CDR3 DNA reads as TGTGCCACCAACGCGGGTGACTCTGGAAACACCATATATTTT.

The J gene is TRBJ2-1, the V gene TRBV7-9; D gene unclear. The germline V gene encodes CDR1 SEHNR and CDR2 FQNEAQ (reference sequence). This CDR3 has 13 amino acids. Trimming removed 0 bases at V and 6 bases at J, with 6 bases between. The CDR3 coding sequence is TGTGCCAGCAGCTTAGCTCAGCGCAATGAGCAGTTCTTC. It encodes CASSLAQRNEQFF.

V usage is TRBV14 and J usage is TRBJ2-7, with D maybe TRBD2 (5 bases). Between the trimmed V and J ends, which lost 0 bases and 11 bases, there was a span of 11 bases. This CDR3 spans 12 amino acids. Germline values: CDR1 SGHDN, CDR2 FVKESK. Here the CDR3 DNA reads TGTGCCAGCAGCCAAGATCGGGGTAGAAAGTACTTC. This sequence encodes CASSQDRGRKYF.

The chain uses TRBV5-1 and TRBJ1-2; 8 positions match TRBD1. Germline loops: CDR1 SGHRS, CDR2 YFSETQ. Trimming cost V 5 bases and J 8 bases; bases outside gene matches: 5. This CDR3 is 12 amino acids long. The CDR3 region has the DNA TGCGCCAGCAGGCGGACAGGGTACGGCTACACCTTC. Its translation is CASRRTGYGYTF.

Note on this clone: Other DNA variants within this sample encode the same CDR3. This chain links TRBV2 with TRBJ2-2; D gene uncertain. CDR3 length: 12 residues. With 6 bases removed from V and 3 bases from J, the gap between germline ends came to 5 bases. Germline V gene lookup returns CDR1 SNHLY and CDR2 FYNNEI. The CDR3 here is CASSRDTGELFF. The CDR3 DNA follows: TGTGCCAGCAGCCGGGACACCGGGGAGCTGTTTTTT. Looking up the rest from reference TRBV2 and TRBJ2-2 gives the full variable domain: EPEVTQTPSHQVTQMGQEVILRCVPISNHLYFYWYRQILGQKVEFLVSFYNNEISEKSEIFDDQFSVERPDGSNFTLKIRSTKLEDSAMYFCASSRDTGELFFGEGSRLTVL.

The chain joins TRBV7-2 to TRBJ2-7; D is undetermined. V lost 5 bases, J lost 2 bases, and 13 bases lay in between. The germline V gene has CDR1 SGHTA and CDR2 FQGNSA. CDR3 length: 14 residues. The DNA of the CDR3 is TGTGCCAGCAGCCGTTATAGAGACGCCTACGAGCAGTACTTC. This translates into CASSRYRDAYEQYF.

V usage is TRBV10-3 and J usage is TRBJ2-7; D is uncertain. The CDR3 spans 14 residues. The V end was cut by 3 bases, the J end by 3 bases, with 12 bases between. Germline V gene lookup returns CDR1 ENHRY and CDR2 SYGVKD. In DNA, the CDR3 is TGTGCCATCAGTGATGGTCAGCTCGGCTACGAGCAGTACTTC. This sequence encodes CAISDGQLGYEQYF.

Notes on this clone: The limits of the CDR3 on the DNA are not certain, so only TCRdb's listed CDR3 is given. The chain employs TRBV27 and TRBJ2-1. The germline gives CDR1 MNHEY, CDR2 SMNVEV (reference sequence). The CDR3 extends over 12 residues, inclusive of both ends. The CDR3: CASWAEGTRGFF.

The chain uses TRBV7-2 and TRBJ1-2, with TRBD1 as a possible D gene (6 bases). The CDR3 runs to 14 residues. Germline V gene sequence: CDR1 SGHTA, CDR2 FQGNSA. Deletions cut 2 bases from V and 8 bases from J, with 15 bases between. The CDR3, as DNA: TGTGCCAGCAGCTTACTTCAGGGGCCCGGGGGCTACACCTTC. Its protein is CASSLLQGPGGYTF.

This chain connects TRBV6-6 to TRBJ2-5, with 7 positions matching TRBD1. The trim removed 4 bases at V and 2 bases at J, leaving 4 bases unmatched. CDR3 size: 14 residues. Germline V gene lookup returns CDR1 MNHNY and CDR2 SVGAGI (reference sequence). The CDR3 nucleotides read TGTGCCAGCAGTTTAGCCAGGGGGCAAGAGACCCAGTACTTC. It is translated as CASSLARGQETQYF.

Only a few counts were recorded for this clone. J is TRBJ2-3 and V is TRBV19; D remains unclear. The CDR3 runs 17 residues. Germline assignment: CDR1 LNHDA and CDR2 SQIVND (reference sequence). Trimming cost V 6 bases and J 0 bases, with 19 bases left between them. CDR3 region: CASRPVGRMGSTDTQYF. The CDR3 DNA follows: TGTGCCAGTAGGCCGGTCGGCCGTATGGGTAGCACAGATACGCAGTATTTT. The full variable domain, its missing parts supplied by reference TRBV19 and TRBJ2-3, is DGGITQSPKYLFRKEGQNVTLSCEQNLNHDAMYWYRQDPGQGLRLIYYSQIVNDFQKGDIAEGYSVSREKKESFPLTVTSAQKNPTAFYLCASRPVGRMGSTDTQYFGPGTRLTVL.

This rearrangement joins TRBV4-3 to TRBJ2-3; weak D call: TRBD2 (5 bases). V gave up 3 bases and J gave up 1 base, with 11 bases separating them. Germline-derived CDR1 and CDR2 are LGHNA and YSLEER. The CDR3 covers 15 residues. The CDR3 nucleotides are TGCGCCAGCAGCCAGTCCGGTAGCGGCACAGATACGCAGTATTTT. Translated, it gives CASSQSGSGTDTQYF.

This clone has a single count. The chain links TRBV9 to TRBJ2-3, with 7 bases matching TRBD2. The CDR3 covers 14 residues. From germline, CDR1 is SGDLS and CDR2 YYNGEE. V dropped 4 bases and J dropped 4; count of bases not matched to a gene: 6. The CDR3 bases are TGTGCCAGCAGCCCGAGACTAGCTTCAGATACGCAGTATTTT. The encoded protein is CASSPRLASDTQYF.

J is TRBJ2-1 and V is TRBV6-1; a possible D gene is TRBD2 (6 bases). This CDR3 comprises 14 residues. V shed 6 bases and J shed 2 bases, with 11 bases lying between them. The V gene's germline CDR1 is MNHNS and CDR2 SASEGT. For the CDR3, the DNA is TGTGCCAGCAGCACAGCGGGCGCCTACAATGAGCAGTTCTTC. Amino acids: CASSTAGAYNEQFF.

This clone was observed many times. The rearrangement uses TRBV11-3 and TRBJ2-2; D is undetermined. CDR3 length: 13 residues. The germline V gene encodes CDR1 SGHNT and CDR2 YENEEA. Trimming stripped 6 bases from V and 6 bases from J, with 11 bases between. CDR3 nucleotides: TGTGCCAGCAGTGGTAGCCGAGCCGGGGAGCTGTTTTTT. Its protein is CASSGSRAGELFF.

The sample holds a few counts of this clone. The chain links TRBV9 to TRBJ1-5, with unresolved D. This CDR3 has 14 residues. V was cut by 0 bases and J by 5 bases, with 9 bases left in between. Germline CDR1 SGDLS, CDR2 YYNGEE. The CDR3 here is CASSVGLEDQPQHF. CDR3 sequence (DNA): TGTGCCAGCAGCGTAGGCCTCGAAGATCAGCCCCAGCATTTT.

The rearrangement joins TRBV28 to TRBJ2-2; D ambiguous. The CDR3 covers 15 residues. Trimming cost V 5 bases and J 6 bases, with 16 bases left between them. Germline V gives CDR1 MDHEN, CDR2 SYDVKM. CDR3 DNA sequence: TGTGCCAGCAGTCCCTTTTCCTTTAGATCCGGGGAGCTGTTTTTT. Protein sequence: CASSPFSFRSGELFF.

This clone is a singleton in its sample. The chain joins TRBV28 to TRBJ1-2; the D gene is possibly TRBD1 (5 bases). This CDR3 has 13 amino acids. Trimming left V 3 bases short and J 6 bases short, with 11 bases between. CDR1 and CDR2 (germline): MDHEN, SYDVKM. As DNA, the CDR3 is TGTGCCAGCAGTTTCGGAGACAGAAATGGCTACACCTTC. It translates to CASSFGDRNGYTF.

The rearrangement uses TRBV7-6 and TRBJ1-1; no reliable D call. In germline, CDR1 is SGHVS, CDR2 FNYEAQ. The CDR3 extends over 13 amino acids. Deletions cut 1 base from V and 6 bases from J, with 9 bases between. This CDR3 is CASSLGGFAEAFF. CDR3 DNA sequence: TGTGCCAGCAGCTTAGGGGGTTTCGCTGAAGCTTTCTTT.

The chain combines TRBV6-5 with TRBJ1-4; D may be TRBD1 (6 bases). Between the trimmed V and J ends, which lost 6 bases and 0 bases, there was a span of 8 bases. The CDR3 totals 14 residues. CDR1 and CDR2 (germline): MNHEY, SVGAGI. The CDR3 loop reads CASRWTATNEKLFF. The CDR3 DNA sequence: TGTGCCAGCAGATGGACAGCAACTAATGAAAAACTGTTTTTT.

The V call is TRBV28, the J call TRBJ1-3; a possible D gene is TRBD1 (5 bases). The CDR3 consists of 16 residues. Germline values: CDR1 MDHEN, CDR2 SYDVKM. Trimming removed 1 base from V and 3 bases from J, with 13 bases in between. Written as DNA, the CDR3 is TGTGCCAGCAGTTTATTCCAGGGAGGCGGTGGAAACACCATATATTTT. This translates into CASSLFQGGGGNTIYF. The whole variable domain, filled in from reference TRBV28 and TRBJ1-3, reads DVKVTQSSRYLVKRTGEKVFLECVQDMDHENMFWYRQDPGLGLRLIYFSYDVKMKEKGDIPEGYSVSREKKERFSLILESASTNQTSMYLCASSLFQGGGGNTIYFGEGSWLTVV.

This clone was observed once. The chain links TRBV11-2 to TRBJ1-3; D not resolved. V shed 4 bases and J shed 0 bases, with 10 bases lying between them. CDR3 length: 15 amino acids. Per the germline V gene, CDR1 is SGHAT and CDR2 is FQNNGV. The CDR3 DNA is TGTGCCAGCAGCTCACCTCGTCCCTCTGGAAACACCATATATTTT. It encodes CASSSPRPSGNTIYF.

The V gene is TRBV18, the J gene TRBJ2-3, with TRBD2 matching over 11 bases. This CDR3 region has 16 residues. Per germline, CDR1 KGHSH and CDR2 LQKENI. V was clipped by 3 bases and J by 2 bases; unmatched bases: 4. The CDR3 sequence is CASSPASGRFTDTQYF. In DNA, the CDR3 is TGTGCCAGCTCACCGGCTAGCGGGAGGTTCACAGATACGCAGTATTTT.